The 5 T cell receptor beta chains below all came from one sample that was sequenced in a study of cytomegalovirus exposure and HLA in healthy donors. PCR primers comprised 60 Vbeta and 13 Jbeta primers. Profiling relied on immunoSEQ multiplex PCR, and the TCRdb table lists in-frame clones only, not all of them. The table includes 100,000 to 150,000 clones, approximately 82% detected once. Sequencing input: PBMCs. All receptors derive from a man in his late teens or twenties in good health and CMV-seropositive.

The chain links TRBV28 to TRBJ1-5, with a possible D match to TRBD1 (6 bases). Trimming left V 3 bases short and J 7 bases short, with 16 bases between. Germline V lookup: CDR1 MDHEN, CDR2 SYDVKM. The CDR3 runs 15 residues. The CDR3 spells CASSFLRGQGQPQHF. The CDR3 bases are TGTGCCAGCAGTTTTCTCCGGGGTCAGGGGCAGCCCCAGCATTTT.

This chain connects TRBV4-1 to TRBJ2-7; D possibly corresponds to TRBD2 (6 bases). Germline values: CDR1 MGHRA, CDR2 YSYEKL. V was cut by 0 bases and J by 5 bases, with 11 bases left in between. The CDR3 is 14 amino acids. In nucleotides, the CDR3 is TGCGCCAGCAGCCAAGATCAGGGACTTAACGAGCAGTACTTC. As protein: CASSQDQGLNEQYF.

V is TRBV9 and J is TRBJ1-2; 7 bases are shared with TRBD1. CDR1 is SGDLS, CDR2 YYNGEE, per germline. This CDR3 spans 15 amino acids. V lost 3 bases, J lost 0 bases, and 5 bases stayed unmatched. The CDR3 region is CASSATGEPNYGYTF. The CDR3 coding sequence is TGTGCCAGCAGCGCAACAGGGGAACCTAACTATGGCTACACCTTC.

The chain carries TRBV6-5 and TRBJ1-1; D might be TRBD1 (5 bases). Trimming removed 6 bases at V and 0 bases at J, with 8 bases between. This CDR3 has 13 residues. Germline V gene data show CDR1 as MNHEY and CDR2 as SVGAGI. The CDR3, as DNA: TGTGCCAGCAGAAGACAGTTGAACACTGAAGCTTTCTTT. Amino acids: CASRRQLNTEAFF.

The chain links TRBV5-4 to TRBJ2-5; D might be TRBD1 (6 bases). The length of the CDR3 is 16 residues. From germline, CDR1 is SGHNT and CDR2 YYREEE (reference sequence). The ends were cut back, 4 bases at V and 3 bases at J, with 19 bases in the middle. The CDR3 region has the DNA TGTGCCAGCAGCGCGCCCGACCTAGCAGGGGAAGAGACCCAGTACTTC. Protein sequence: CASSAPDLAGEETQYF.